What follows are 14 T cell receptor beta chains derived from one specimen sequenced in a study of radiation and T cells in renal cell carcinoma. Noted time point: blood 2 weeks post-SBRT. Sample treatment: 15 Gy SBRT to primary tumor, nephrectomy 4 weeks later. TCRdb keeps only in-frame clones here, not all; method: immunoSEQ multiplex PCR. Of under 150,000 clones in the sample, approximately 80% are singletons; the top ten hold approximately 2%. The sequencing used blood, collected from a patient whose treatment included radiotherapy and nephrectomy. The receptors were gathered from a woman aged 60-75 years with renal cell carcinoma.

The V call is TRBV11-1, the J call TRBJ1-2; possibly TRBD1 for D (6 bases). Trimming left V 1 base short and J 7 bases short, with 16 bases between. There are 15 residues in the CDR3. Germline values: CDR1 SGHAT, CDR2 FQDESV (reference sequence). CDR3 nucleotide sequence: TGTGCCAGCAGCTTAGACCAGCAGGGGATACGTGGCTACACCTTC. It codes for CASSLDQQGIRGYTF.

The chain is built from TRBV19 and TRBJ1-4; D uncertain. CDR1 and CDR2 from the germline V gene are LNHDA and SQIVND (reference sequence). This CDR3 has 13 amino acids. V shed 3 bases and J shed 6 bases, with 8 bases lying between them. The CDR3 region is CASSIETDEKLFF. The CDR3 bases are TGTGCCAGTAGTATCGAGACGGATGAAAAACTGTTTTTT.

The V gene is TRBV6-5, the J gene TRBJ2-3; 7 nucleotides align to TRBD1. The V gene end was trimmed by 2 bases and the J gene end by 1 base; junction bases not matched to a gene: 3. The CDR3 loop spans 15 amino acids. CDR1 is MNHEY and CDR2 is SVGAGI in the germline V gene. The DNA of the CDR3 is TGTGCCAGCAGTTACCGACAGGGCCGCACAGATACGCAGTATTTT. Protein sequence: CASSYRQGRTDTQYF.

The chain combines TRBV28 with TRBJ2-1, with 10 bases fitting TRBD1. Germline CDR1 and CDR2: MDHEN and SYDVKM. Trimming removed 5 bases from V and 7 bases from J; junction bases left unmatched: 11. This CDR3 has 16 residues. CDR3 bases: TGTGCCAGCAGTGTGACGGGACAGGGGAAGGGAAATGAGCAGTTCTTC. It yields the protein CASSVTGQGKGNEQFF.

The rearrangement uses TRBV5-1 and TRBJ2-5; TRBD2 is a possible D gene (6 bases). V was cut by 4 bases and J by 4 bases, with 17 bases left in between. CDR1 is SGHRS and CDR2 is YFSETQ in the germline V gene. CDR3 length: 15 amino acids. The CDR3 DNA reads TGCGCCAGCAGCGCGACGCAGACTAGTAGAGAGACCCAGTACTTC. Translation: CASSATQTSRETQYF.

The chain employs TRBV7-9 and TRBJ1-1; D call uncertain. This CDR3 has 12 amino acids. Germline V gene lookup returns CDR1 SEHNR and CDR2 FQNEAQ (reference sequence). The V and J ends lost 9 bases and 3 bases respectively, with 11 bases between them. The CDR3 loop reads CASLLGDTEAFF. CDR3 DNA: TGTGCCAGTCTTTTGGGAGACACTGAAGCTTTCTTT.

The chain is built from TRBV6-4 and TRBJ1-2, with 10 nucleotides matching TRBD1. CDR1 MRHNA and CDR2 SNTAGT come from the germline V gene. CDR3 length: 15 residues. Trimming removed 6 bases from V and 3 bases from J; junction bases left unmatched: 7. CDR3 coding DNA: TGTGCCAGCAGGGCGGGACAGGGGTCCCACTATGGCTACACCTTC. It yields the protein CASRAGQGSHYGYTF.

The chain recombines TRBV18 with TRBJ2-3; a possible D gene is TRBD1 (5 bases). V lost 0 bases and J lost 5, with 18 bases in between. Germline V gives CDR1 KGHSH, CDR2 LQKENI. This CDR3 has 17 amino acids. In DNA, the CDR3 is TGTGCCAGCTCACCACCGCGCAGGGCGTCGGTGGAAGATACGCAGTATTTT. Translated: CASSPPRRASVEDTQYF.

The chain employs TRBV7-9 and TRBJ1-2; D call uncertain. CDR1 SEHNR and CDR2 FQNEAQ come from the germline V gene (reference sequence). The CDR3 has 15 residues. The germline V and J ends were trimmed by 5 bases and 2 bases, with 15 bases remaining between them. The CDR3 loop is CASSMDGLPNYGYTF. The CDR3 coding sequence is TGTGCCAGCAGCATGGACGGCTTACCAAACTATGGCTACACCTTC.

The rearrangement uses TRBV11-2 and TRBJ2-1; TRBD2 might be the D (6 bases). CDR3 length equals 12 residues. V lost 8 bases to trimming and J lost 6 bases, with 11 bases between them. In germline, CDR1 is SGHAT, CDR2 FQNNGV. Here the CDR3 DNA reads TGTGCCAGCCCTGCGGGGACCAATGAGCAGTTCTTC. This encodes CASPAGTNEQFF.

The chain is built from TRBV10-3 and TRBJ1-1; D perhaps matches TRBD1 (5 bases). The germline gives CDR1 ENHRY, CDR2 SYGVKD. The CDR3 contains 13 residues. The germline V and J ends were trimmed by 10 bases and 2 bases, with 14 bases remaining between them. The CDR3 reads CATREGINTEAFF. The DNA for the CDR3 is TGTGCCACTAGAGAGGGGATAAACACTGAAGCTTTCTTT.

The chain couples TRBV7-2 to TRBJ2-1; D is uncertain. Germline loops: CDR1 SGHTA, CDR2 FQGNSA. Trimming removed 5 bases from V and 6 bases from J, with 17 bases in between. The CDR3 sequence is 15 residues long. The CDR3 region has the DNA TGTGCCAGCAGCACTCAGGAAGGGCACCCCAATGAGCAGTTCTTC. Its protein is CASSTQEGHPNEQFF.

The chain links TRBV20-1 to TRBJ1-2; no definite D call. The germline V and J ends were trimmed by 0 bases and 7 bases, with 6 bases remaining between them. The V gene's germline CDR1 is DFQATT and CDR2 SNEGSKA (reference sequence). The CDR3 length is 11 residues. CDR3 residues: CSAREPGGYTF. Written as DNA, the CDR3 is TGCAGTGCTAGAGAGCCGGGTGGCTACACCTTC.

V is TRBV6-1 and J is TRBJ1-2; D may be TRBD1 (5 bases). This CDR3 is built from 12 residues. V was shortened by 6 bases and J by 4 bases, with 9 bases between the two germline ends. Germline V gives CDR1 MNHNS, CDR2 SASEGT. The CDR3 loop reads CASRGDGYGYTF. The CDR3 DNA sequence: TGTGCCAGCAGAGGGGACGGCTATGGCTACACCTTC.